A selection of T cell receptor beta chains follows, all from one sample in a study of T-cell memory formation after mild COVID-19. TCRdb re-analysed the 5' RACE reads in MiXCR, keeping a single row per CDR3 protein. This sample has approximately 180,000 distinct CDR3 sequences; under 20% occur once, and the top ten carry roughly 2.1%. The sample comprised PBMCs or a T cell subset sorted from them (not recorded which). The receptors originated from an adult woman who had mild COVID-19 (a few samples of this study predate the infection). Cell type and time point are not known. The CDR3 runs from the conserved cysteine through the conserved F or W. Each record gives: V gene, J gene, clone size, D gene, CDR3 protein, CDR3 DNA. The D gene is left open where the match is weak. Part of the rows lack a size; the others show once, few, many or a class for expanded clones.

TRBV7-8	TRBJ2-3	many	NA	CASSIRGDTQYF	TGTGCCAGCAGCATCCGGGGGGATACGCAGTATTTT
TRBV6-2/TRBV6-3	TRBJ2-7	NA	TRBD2	CASSYSGTRGPSYEQYF	TGTGCCAGCAGTTACTCCGGGACTAGAGGTCCCTCCTACGAGCAGTACTTC
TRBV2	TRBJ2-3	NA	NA	CASWRLEEGGTDTQYF	TGTGCCAGCTGGAGACTAGAGGAGGGGGGCACAGATACGCAGTATTTT
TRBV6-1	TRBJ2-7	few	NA	CASYTGTHDYEQYF	TGTGCCAGTTACACCGGGACTCATGATTACGAGCAGTACTTC
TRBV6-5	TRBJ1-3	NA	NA	CASLPSSGNTIYF	TGTGCCAGCCTACCTTCCTCTGGAAACACCATATATTTT
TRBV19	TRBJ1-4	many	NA	CASSSGTAEGVRLFF	TGTGCCAGTAGTAGCGGGACCGCGGAGGGTGTTAGACTGTTTTTT
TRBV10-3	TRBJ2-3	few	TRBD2	CAIRTSGDTDTQYF	TGTGCCATCAGAACTAGCGGGGACACAGATACGCAGTATTTT
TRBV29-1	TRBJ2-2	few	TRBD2	CSVAPSGSGELFF	TGCAGCGTCGCCCCTAGCGGGAGCGGGGAGCTGTTTTTT
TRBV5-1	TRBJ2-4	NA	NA	CASSLEVGAKNIQYF	TGCGCCAGCAGCTTGGAGGTCGGAGCCAAAAACATTCAGTACTTC
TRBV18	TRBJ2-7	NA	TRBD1	CASSRYRDRGSYEQYF	TGTGCCAGCTCACGCTACCGGGACAGGGGGTCTTACGAGCAGTACTTC
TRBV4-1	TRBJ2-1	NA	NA	CASSQVTRRLINEQFF	TGCGCCAGCAGCCAAGTGACCAGGAGGTTGATCAATGAGCAGTTCTTC
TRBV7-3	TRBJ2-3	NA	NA	CASSSGQGQYF	TGTGCCAGCAGCTCGGGTCAGGGGCAGTATTTT
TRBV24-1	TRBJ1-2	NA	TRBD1	CATSDSPGQGTGGYTF	TGTGCCACCAGTGATTCGCCGGGACAGGGGACTGGAGGCTACACCTTC
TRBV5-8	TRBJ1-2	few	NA	CASSLEGARGYTF	TGTGCCAGCAGCTTGGAAGGGGCGCGCGGCTACACCTTC
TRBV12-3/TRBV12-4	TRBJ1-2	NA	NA	CASSPETVLANYGYTF	TGTGCCAGCAGTCCCGAGACAGTCTTAGCTAACTATGGCTACACCTTC
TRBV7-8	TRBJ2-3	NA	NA	CASSLGHRFSDSSTDTQYF	TGTGCCAGCAGCTTAGGGCATCGGTTTAGCGATTCTAGCACAGATACGCAGTATTTT
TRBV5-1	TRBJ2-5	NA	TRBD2	CASSLETSAVETQYF	TGCGCCAGCAGCTTGGAGACTAGCGCTGTGGAGACCCAGTACTTC
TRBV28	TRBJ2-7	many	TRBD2	CASSLGGTSGFEQYF	TGTGCCAGCAGTTTAGGCGGGACTAGCGGGTTCGAGCAGTACTTC
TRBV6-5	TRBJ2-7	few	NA	CASSSHNPRGEQYF	TGTGCCAGCAGTTCGCACAACCCTCGGGGCGAGCAGTACTTC
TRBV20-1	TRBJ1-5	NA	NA	CSASWGGTSNQPQHF	TGCAGTGCGTCCTGGGGCGGTACTAGCAATCAGCCCCAGCATTTT
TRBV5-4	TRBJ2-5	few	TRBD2	CASSLAKFRGEETQYF	TGTGCCAGCAGCTTGGCCAAGTTTCGGGGGGAAGAGACCCAGTACTTC
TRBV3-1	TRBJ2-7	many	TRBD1	CASSLGTGSNEQYF	TGTGCCAGCAGCCTTGGGACAGGGTCGAACGAGCAGTACTTC
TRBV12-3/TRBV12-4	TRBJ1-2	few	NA	CASSIQGYGYTF	TGTGCCAGCAGTATACAGGGTTATGGCTACACCTTC
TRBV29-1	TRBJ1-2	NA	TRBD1	CSVDYGRTGMALGDRNTF	TGCAGCGTTGATTATGGGCGGACAGGGATGGCCCTCGGCGATAGGAACACCTTC
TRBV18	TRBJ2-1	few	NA	CASSPGSSPYNEQFF	TGTGCCAGCTCACCCGGGTCGTCTCCATACAATGAGCAGTTCTTC
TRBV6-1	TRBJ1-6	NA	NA	CASKTGTAFPLHF	TGTGCCAGCAAAACCGGGACTGCTTTTCCCCTCCACTTT
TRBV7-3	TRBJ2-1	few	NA	CASSLTADRPFF	TGTGCCAGCAGCTTAACGGCGGATCGGCCGTTCTTC
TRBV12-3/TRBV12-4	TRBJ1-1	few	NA	CASRVTRVTEAFF	TGTGCCAGCAGAGTTACGAGGGTCACTGAAGCTTTCTTT
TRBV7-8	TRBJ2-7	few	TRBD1	CASSPDRVSEQYF	TGTGCCAGCAGCCCAGACAGGGTGTCCGAGCAGTACTTC
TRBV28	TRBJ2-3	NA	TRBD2	CASTLLPGLAEHTQYF	TGTGCCAGCACCCTCCTGCCGGGACTAGCGGAGCATACGCAGTATTTT
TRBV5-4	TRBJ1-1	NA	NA	CASSFVQGTPEAFF	TGTGCCAGCAGCTTCGTGCAGGGGACCCCTGAAGCTTTCTTT
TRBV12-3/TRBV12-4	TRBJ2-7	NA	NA	CASKSGFEQYF	TGTGCCAGCAAATCCGGTTTCGAGCAGTACTTC
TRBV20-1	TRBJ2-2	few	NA	CSASPQGRIGELFF	TGCAGTGCTAGTCCGCAGGGTCGAATCGGGGAGCTGTTTTTT
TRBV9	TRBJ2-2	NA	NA	CASSPRTRVGTGELFF	TGTGCCAGCAGCCCAAGGACCCGGGTGGGGACCGGGGAGCTGTTTTTT
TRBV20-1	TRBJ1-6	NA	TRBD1	CSARDSVLSPGGNSPLHF	TGCAGTGCTAGAGATTCGGTATTGTCCCCAGGGGGCAATTCACCCCTCCACTTT
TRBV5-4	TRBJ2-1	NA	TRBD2	CASSLRLVAGGSEQFF	TGTGCCAGCAGCCTTCGACTGGTAGCGGGAGGGTCTGAGCAGTTCTTC
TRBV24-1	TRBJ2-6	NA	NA	CATSDPTPQGGLSGANVLTF	TGTGCCACCAGTGATCCAACACCCCAGGGTGGACTCTCTGGGGCCAACGTCCTGACTTTC
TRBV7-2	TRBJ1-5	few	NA	CASSFMEDQPQHF	TGTGCCAGCAGCTTCATGGAGGATCAGCCCCAGCATTTT
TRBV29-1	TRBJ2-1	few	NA	CSVRWGYEQFF	TGCAGCGTTCGGTGGGGGTATGAGCAGTTCTTC
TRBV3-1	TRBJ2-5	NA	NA	CASSPASQTQYF	TGTGCCAGCAGCCCGGCCTCCCAGACCCAGTACTTC
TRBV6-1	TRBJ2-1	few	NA	CASSKTFYNEQFF	TGTGCCAGCAGCAAGACATTCTACAATGAGCAGTTCTTC
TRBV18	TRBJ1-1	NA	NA	CASSLGPRNTEAFF	TGTGCCAGCTCACTCGGACCGAGAAACACTGAAGCTTTCTTT
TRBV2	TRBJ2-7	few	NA	CASSARLTSYEQYF	TGTGCCAGCAGCGCTCGCCTGACTTCCTACGAGCAGTACTTC
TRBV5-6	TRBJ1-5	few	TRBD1	CASSPRTGGNQPQHF	TGTGCCAGCAGCCCCCGGACAGGGGGCAATCAGCCCCAGCATTTT
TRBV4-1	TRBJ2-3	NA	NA	CASSHGERVDTDTQYF	TGCGCCAGCAGCCATGGAGAGCGGGTCGACACAGATACGCAGTATTTT
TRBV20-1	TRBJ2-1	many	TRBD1	CSATGGREQFF	TGCAGTGCAACAGGGGGCAGGGAGCAGTTCTTC
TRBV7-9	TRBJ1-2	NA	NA	CASSLGFSYGYTF	TGTGCCAGCAGCTTAGGGTTCTCGTATGGCTACACCTTC
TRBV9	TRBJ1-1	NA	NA	CASSVAGGMNTEAFF	TGTGCCAGCAGCGTAGCTGGGGGCATGAACACTGAAGCTTTCTTT
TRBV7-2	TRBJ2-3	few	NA	CASSLGRVGTDTQYF	TGTGCCAGCAGCTTGGGCAGGGTCGGCACAGATACGCAGTATTTT